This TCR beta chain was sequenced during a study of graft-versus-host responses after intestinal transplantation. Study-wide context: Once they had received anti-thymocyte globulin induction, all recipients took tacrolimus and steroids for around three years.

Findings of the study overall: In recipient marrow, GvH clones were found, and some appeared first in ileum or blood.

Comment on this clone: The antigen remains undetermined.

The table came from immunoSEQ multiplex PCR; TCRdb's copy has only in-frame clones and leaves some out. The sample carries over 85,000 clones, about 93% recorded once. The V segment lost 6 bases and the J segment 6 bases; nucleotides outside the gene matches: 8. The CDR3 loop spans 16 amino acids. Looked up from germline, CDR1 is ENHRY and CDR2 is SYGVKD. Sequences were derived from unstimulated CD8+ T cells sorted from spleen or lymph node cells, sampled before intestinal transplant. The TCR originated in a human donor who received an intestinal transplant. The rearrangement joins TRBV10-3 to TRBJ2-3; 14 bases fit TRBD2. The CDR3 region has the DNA TGTGCCATCAGGGAGGGACTAGCGGGAGCCCAGGATACGCAGTATTTT. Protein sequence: CAIREGLAGAQDTQYF.